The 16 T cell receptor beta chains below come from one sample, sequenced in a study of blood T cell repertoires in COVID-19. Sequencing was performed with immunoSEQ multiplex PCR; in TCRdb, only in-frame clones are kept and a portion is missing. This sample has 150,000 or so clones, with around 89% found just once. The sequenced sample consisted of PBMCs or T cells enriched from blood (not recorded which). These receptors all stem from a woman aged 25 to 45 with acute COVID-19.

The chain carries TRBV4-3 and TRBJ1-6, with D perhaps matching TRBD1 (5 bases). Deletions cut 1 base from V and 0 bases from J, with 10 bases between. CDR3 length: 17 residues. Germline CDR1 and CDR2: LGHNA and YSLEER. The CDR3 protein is CASSQGTGGSYNSPLHF. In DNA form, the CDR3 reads TGCGCCAGCAGCCAAGGCACCGGGGGCTCCTATAATTCACCCCTCCACTTT.

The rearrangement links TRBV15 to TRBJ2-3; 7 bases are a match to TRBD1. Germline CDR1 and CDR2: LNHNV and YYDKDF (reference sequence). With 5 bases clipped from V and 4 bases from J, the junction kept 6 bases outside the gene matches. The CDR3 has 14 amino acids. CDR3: CATSGRGSADTQYF. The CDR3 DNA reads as TGTGCCACCAGCGGCAGGGGGTCGGCAGATACGCAGTATTTT. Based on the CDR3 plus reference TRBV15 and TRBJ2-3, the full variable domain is DAMVIQNPRYQVTQFGKPVTLSCSQTLNHNVMYWYQQKSSQAPKLLFHYYDKDFNNEADTPDNFQSRRPNTSFCFLDIRSPGLGDTAMYLCATSGRGSADTQYFGPGTRLTVL.

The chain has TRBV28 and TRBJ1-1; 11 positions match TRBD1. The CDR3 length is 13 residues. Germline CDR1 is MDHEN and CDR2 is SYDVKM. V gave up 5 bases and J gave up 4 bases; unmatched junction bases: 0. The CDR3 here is CASSGTGGTEAFF. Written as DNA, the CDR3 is TGTGCCAGCAGTGGGACAGGGGGCACTGAAGCTTTCTTT.

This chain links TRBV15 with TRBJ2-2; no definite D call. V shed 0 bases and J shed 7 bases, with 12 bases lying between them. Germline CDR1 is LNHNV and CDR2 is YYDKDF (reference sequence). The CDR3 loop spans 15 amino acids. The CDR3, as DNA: TGTGCCACCAGCAGAGAGTATACGTCGGGCGGGGAGCTGTTTTTT. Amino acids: CATSREYTSGGELFF.

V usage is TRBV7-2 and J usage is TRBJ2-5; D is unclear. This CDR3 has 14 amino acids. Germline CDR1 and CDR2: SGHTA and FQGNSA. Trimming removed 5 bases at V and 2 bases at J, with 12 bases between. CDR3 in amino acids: CASSQDGWQETQYF. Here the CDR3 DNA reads TGTGCCAGCAGCCAAGACGGGTGGCAAGAGACCCAGTACTTC.

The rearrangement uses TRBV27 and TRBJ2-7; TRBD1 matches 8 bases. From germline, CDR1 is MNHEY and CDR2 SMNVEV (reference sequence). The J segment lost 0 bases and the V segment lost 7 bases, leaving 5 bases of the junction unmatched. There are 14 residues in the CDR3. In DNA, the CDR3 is TGTGCCAGCAAAGGGCAGGGGGCCTCCTACGAGCAGTACTTC. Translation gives CASKGQGASYEQYF.

In DNA, the CDR3 is TGTGCCAGTCAACAGTCCGAAGCTTTCTTT. Encoded protein: CASQQSEAFF. This sequence joins TRBV6-5 and TRBJ1-1; D gene uncertain. The CDR3 length is 10 residues. With 9 bases removed from V and 8 bases from J, the gap between germline ends came to 10 bases. Germline assignment: CDR1 MNHEY and CDR2 SVGAGI.

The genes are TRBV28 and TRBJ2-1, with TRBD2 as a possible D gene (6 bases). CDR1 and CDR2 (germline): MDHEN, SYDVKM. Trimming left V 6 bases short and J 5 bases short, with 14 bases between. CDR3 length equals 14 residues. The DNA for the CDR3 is TGTGCCAGCAGAGGAGGGCCGAAAAACAATGAGCAGTTCTTC. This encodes CASRGGPKNNEQFF.

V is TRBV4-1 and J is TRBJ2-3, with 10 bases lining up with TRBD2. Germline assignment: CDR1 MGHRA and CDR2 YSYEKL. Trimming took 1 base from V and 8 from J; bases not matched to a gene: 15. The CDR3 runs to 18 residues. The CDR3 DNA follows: TGCGCCAGCAGCCAAGGTAGTCTTGGACTAGCGGCCACGGGTACGCAGTATTTT. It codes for CASSQGSLGLAATGTQYF.

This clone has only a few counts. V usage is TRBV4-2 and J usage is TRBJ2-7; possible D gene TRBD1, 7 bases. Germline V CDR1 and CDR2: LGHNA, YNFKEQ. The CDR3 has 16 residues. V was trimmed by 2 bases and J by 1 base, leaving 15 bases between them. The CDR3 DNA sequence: TGTGCCAGCAGCCAAAAGGAGGGACAGAGATCCTACGAGCAGTACTTC. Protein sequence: CASSQKEGQRSYEQYF.

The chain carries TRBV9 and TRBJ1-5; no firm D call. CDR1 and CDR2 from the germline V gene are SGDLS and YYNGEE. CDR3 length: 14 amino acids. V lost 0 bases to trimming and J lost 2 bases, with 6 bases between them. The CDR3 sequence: CASSVGSGNQPQHF. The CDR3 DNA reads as TGTGCCAGCAGCGTAGGTAGCGGCAATCAGCCCCAGCATTTT.

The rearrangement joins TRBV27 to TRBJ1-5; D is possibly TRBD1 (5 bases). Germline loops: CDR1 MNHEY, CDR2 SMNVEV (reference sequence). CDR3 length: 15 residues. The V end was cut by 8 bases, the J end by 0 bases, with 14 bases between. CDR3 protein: CASLSQGYSNQPQHF. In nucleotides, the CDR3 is TGTGCCAGCCTGTCTCAGGGTTATAGCAATCAGCCCCAGCATTTT.

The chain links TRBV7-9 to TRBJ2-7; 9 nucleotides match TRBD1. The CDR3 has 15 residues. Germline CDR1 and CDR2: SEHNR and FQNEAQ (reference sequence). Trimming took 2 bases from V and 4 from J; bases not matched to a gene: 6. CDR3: CASSLTTGGSYEQYF. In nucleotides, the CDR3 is TGTGCCAGCAGCTTAACCACAGGGGGCAGTTACGAGCAGTACTTC.

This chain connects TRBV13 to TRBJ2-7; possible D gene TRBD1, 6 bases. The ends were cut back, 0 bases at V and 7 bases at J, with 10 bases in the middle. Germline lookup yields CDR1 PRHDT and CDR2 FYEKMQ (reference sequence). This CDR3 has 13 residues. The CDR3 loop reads CASSLGGGREQYF. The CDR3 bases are TGTGCCAGCAGCTTAGGTGGGGGCCGGGAGCAGTACTTC.

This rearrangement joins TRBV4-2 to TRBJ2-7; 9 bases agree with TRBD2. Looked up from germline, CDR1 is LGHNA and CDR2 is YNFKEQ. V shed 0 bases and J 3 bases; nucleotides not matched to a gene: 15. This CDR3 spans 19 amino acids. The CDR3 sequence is CASSQDGGLGLASIYEQYF. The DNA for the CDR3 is TGTGCCAGCAGCCAAGATGGAGGACTGGGACTAGCTTCTATCTACGAGCAGTACTTC.

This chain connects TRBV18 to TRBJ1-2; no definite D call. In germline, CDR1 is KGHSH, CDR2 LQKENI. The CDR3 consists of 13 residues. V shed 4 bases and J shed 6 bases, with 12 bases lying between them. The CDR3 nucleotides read TGTGCCAGCTCACTCACCCAGTTGGATGGCTACACCTTC. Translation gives CASSLTQLDGYTF.